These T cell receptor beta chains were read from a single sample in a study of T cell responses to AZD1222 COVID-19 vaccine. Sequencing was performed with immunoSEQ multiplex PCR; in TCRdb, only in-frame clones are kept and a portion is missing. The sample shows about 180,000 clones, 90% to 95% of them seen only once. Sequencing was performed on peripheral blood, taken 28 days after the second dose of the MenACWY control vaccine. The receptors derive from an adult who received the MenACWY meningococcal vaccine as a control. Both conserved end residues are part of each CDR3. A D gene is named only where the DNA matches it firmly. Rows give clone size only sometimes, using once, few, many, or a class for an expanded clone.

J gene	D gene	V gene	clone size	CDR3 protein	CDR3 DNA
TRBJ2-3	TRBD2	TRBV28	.	CASSHLAGQADTQYF	TGTGCCAGCAGTCACCTAGCGGGGCAAGCAGATACGCAGTATTTT
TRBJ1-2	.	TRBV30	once	CAWSVQEYGYTF	TGTGCCTGGAGTGTACAGGAATATGGCTACACCTTC
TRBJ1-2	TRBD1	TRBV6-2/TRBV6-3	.	CASSPSLQNGPDRGDLYGYTF	TGTGCCAGCAGCCCATCACTACAGAACGGGCCTGACAGGGGGGACCTTTATGGCTACACCTTC
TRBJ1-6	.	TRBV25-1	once	CASSDRGESPLHF	TGTGCCAGCAGTGATCGGGGGGAATCACCCCTCCACTTT
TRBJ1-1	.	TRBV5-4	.	CASTQATMNTEAFF	TGTGCCAGCACGCAGGCAACCATGAACACTGAAGCTTTCTTT
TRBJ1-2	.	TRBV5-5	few	CASSAQINYGYTF	TGTGCCAGCAGCGCACAGATTAACTATGGCTACACCTTC
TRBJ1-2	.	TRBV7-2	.	CASSLIQSYGYTF	TGTGCCAGCAGCTTAATACAGAGCTATGGCTACACCTTC
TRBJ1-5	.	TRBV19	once	CASSLGGGPQHF	TGTGCCAGTTCCCTGGGTGGCGGGCCCCAGCATTTT
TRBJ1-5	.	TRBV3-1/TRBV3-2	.	CASSQGIYSNQPQHF	TGTGCCAGCAGCCAAGGGATATATAGCAATCAGCCCCAGCATTTT
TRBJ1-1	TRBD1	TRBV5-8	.	CASSLDRGPEAFF	TGTGCCAGCAGCTTGGACAGGGGCCCTGAAGCTTTCTTT
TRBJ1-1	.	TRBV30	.	CAWSFGGTRGTEAFF	TGTGCCTGGAGCTTCGGGGGCACCCGGGGGACTGAAGCTTTCTTT
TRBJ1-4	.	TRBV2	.	CASALDRGATNEKLFF	TGTGCCAGTGCATTGGACCGAGGAGCAACTAATGAAAAACTGTTTTTT
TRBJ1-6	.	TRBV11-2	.	CASSQTDGYNSPLHF	TGTGCCAGCAGCCAGACAGACGGCTATAATTCACCCCTCCACTTT
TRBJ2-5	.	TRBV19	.	CASAAVGETQYF	TGTGCCAGTGCAGCGGTTGGGGAGACCCAGTACTTC
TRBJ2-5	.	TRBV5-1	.	CASSFLPPDSQETQYF	TGCGCCAGCAGCTTTCTTCCCCCGGACAGTCAAGAGACCCAGTACTTC
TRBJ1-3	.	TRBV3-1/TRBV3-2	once	CASSHSGSGNTIYF	TGTGCCAGCAGCCACAGCGGTTCTGGAAACACCATATATTTT
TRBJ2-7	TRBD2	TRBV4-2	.	CASSQRILAGAQGTSYEQYF	TGTGCCAGCAGCCAACGTATACTAGCGGGGGCCCAGGGGACTAGCTACGAGCAGTACTTC
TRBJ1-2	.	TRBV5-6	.	CASSLVGGIGGYTF	TGTGCCAGCAGCTTGGTCGGGGGCATAGGTGGCTACACCTTC
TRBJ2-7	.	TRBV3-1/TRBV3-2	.	CASSRAANVAEQYF	TGTGCCAGCAGCCGCGCGGCTAACGTGGCCGAGCAGTACTTC
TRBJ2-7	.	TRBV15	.	CATSRVEEGDGGYEQYF	TGTGCCACCAGCAGAGTTGAAGAGGGGGACGGGGGATACGAGCAGTACTTC
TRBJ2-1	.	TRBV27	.	CASSPTLTGARGEQFF	TGTGCCAGCAGTCCCACCCTGACCGGGGCCAGAGGTGAGCAGTTCTTC
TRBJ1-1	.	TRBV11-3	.	CASSLGGITEAFF	TGTGCCAGCAGCTTAGGAGGAATCACTGAAGCTTTCTTT
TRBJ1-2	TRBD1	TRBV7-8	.	CASSLAGQGAYGYTF	TGTGCCAGCAGCTTAGCTGGACAGGGGGCCTATGGCTACACCTTC
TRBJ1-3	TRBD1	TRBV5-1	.	CASSRDSYSGNTIYF	TGCGCCAGCAGCCGGGACAGCTACTCTGGAAACACCATATATTTT
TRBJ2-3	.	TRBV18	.	CASSPGSTDTQYF	TGTGCCAGCTCCCCCGGGAGCACAGATACGCAGTATTTT
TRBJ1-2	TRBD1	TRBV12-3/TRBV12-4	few	CASRQGGGYTF	TGTGCCAGCAGACAGGGGGGTGGCTACACCTTC
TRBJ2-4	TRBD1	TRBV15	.	CATSREPYNRGLDIQYF	TGTGCCACCAGCAGAGAACCCTATAACAGGGGGTTGGACATTCAGTACTTC
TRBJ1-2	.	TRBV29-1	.	CSVGGDLGGYTF	TGCAGCGTTGGTGGGGACCTGGGGGGCTACACCTTC
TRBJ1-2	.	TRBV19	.	CASRSDRTNYGYTF	TGTGCCAGTAGATCGGACCGAACTAACTATGGCTACACCTTC
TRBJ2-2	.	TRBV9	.	CASTRTPNTGELFF	TGTGCCAGCACCAGGACACCGAACACCGGGGAGCTGTTTTTT
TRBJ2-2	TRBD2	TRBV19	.	CASRISGGRTGELFF	TGTGCCAGTAGGATTAGCGGGGGACGGACCGGGGAGCTGTTTTTT
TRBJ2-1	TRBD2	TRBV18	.	CASSPRERGAMSSYNEQFF	TGTGCCAGCTCACCCCGAGAGCGGGGGGCCATGAGCTCCTACAATGAGCAGTTCTTC
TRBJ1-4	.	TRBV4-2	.	CASSQEPGEKLFF	TGTGCCAGCAGCCAAGAGCCTGGAGAAAAACTGTTTTTT
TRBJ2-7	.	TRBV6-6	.	CASSPRGYDEQYF	TGTGCCAGCAGCCCCCGGGGGTATGACGAGCAGTACTTC
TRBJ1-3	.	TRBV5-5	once	CASSLAQPNSGNTIYF	TGTGCCAGCAGCTTGGCACAGCCTAACTCTGGAAACACCATATATTTT
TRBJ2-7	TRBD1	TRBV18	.	CASSPTGISYEQYF	TGTGCCAGCTCACCGACAGGGATCTCCTACGAGCAGTACTTC
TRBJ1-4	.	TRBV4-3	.	CASSQDPVNPLFF	TGCGCCAGCAGCCAAGATCCCGTTAACCCCCTGTTTTTT
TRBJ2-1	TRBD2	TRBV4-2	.	CASSQGASGGVDEQFF	TGTGCCAGCAGCCAAGGAGCTAGCGGGGGGGTAGATGAGCAGTTCTTC
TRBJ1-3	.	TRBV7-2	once	CASSLVAGLGNTIYF	TGTGCCAGCAGCTTAGTAGCGGGTCTAGGAAACACCATATATTTT
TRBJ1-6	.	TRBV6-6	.	CASNRQDTMYNSPLHF	TGTGCCAGCAATAGACAAGACACGATGTATAATTCACCCCTCCACTTT
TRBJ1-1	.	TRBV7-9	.	CASLRGADTEAFF	TGTGCCAGCTTAAGGGGGGCTGACACTGAAGCTTTCTTT
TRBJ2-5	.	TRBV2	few	CASSESEGAGSETQYF	TGTGCCAGCAGTGAATCGGAGGGGGCAGGCTCTGAGACCCAGTACTTC
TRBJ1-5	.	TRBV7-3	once	CASSLFEGQPQHF	TGTGCCAGCAGCTTATTTGAGGGTCAGCCCCAGCATTTT
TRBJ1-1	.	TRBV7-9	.	CASSARGRRHSGEAFF	TGTGCCAGCAGCGCCAGAGGTCGCCGCCATTCGGGTGAAGCTTTCTTT
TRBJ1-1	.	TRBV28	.	CASSLRSTTEAFF	TGTGCCAGCAGTTTACGGTCAACCACTGAAGCTTTCTTT
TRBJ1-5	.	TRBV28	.	CASTQGYSNQPQHF	TGTGCCAGCACCCAGGGATATAGCAATCAGCCCCAGCATTTT
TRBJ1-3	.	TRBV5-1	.	CASSLLTASSGNTIYF	TGCGCCAGCAGCTTGCTGACGGCATCCTCTGGAAACACCATATATTTT
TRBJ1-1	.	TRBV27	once	CASSFWTNTEAFF	TGTGCCAGCAGTTTCTGGACGAACACTGAAGCTTTCTTT
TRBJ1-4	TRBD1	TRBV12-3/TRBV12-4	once	CASRTGGNEKLFF	TGTGCCAGCAGGACAGGGGGTAATGAAAAACTGTTTTTT
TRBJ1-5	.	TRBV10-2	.	CASRGLDQPQHF	TGCGCCAGCAGGGGGCTCGATCAGCCCCAGCATTTT
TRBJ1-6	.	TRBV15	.	CATSRDWAGNNSPLHF	TGTGCCACCAGCAGAGATTGGGCAGGGAACAATTCACCCCTCCACTTT
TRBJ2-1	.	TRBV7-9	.	CASSSTVSNEQFF	TGTGCCAGCAGCTCGACTGTTTCGAATGAGCAGTTCTTC